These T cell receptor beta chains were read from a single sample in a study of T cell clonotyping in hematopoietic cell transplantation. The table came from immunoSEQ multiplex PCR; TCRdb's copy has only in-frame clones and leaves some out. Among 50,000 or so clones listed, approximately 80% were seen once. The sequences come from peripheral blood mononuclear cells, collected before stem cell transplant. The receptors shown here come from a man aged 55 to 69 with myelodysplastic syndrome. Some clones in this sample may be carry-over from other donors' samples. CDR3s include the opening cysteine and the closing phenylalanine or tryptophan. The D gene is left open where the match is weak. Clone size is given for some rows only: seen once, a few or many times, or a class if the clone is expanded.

cdr3_nt: TGCAGCGTTGAGAGGGGGCGGACTGAAGCTTTCTTT
cdr3_aa: CSVERGRTEAFF
v_call: TRBV29-1
clone_size: once
j_call: TRBJ1-1
d_call: TRBD1

cdr3_nt: TGTGCCAGCAGCTTAGAGAGGGTAAACAATGAGCAGTTCTTC
cdr3_aa: CASSLERVNNEQFF
v_call: TRBV7-2
clone_size: NA
j_call: TRBJ2-1
d_call: NA

cdr3_nt: TGTGCCAGCAGCTTAGTCCCCCTAGCGGGGGTTAACGAGCAGTACTTC
cdr3_aa: CASSLVPLAGVNEQYF
v_call: TRBV7-8
clone_size: NA
j_call: TRBJ2-7
d_call: TRBD2

cdr3_nt: TGTGCCAGCAGTGAGGGGTTCGATCAGCCCCAGCATTTT
cdr3_aa: CASSEGFDQPQHF
v_call: TRBV2
clone_size: few
j_call: TRBJ1-5
d_call: NA

cdr3_nt: TGTGCCAGTAGTATAGGGGGCCAGGGGGGGAATCAGCCCCAGCATTTT
cdr3_aa: CASSIGGQGGNQPQHF
v_call: TRBV19
clone_size: once
j_call: TRBJ1-5
d_call: TRBD1

cdr3_nt: TGTGCCAGCCAACAGGGGCCTGGAAACACCATATATTTT
cdr3_aa: CASQQGPGNTIYF
v_call: TRBV28
clone_size: once
j_call: TRBJ1-3
d_call: TRBD1

cdr3_nt: TGTGCCAGCAGTGTTGGGGCAGCGTACGAGCAGTACTTC
cdr3_aa: CASSVGAAYEQYF
v_call: TRBV6-1
clone_size: NA
j_call: TRBJ2-7
d_call: NA

cdr3_nt: TGTGCCAGACCGAACGGGGTCTGTGGCTACACCTTC
cdr3_aa: CARPNGVCGYTF
v_call: TRBV25-1
clone_size: NA
j_call: TRBJ1-2
d_call: NA

cdr3_nt: TGTGCCAGCAGCTTAAACGCAGGGGGCACTGGAAACACCATATATTTT
cdr3_aa: CASSLNAGGTGNTIYF
v_call: TRBV7-3
clone_size: few
j_call: TRBJ1-3
d_call: TRBD1

cdr3_nt: TGCGCCAGCAGCCCCGACCTACATATCGGAAACACCATATATTTT
cdr3_aa: CASSPDLHIGNTIYF
v_call: TRBV5-1
clone_size: NA
j_call: TRBJ1-3
d_call: NA

cdr3_nt: TGTGCCAGCAGCCCAGCCTCGGGGTACGAGCAGTACTTC
cdr3_aa: CASSPASGYEQYF
v_call: TRBV6-6
clone_size: NA
j_call: TRBJ2-7
d_call: NA

cdr3_nt: TGTGCCAGCAGCTTCGGACTGAACACCGGGGAGCTGTTTTTT
cdr3_aa: CASSFGLNTGELFF
v_call: TRBV7-6
clone_size: NA
j_call: TRBJ2-2
d_call: NA

cdr3_nt: TGTGCCATCAGTGAGTCGCAGGGGGCAAGGGCGGACACTGAAGCTTTCTTT
cdr3_aa: CAISESQGARADTEAFF
v_call: TRBV10-3
clone_size: once
j_call: TRBJ1-1
d_call: TRBD1

cdr3_nt: TGTGCCAGCAGCGTAGGGAGACAGGGGGCCGGCACAGATACGCAGTATTTT
cdr3_aa: CASSVGRQGAGTDTQYF
v_call: TRBV9
clone_size: NA
j_call: TRBJ2-3
d_call: TRBD1

cdr3_nt: TGTGCCACCCAACCGGACAGGGCTGTCACCGGGGAGCTGTTTTTT
cdr3_aa: CATQPDRAVTGELFF
v_call: TRBV10-3
clone_size: NA
j_call: TRBJ2-2
d_call: TRBD1

cdr3_nt: TGTGCCAGCAGCGACCACATATCGCAGTACTTC
cdr3_aa: CASSDHISQYF
v_call: TRBV7-2
clone_size: NA
j_call: TRBJ2-7
d_call: NA

cdr3_nt: TGTGCCATCAGTGACAGAAACCAAGAGACCCAGTACTTC
cdr3_aa: CAISDRNQETQYF
v_call: TRBV10-3
clone_size: NA
j_call: TRBJ2-5
d_call: NA

cdr3_nt: TGTGCCATCAGTGAACAGGGAGCGAATGAGCAGTTCTTC
cdr3_aa: CAISEQGANEQFF
v_call: TRBV10-3
clone_size: NA
j_call: TRBJ2-1
d_call: NA

cdr3_nt: TGTGCCAGCAGCCTCTTGGGAAATGAGCAGTTCTTC
cdr3_aa: CASSLLGNEQFF
v_call: TRBV28
clone_size: once
j_call: TRBJ2-1
d_call: NA

cdr3_nt: TGTGCCATCAGTTCCTCCGGTGGAGGTCAGCCCCAGCATTTT
cdr3_aa: CAISSSGGGQPQHF
v_call: TRBV10-3
clone_size: NA
j_call: TRBJ1-5
d_call: NA